This TCR beta chain was profiled in a study of immune reconstitution after stem cell transplant in scleroderma. TCRdb reanalysed the RT-PCR reads using MiXCR and keeps one entry per CDR3 protein. The table includes hundreds of distinct CDR3 sequences, about 9% detected once. Judged by abundance, this clonotype is medium-sized. Germline CDR1 and CDR2: SGHTA and FQGNSA. There are 15 residues in the CDR3. The trim removed 3 bases at V and 2 bases at J, leaving 3 bases unmatched. The chain combines TRBV7-2 with TRBJ2-1, with 8 bases that match TRBD2. This TCR came from a male donor with systemic sclerosis. Sample collection was performed before or after autologous hematopoietic stem cell transplantation (not recorded which). CDR3 protein: CASSFRGGAYNEQFF. The CDR3 bases are TGTGCCAGCAGCTTCCGGGGGGGGGCCTACAATGAGCAGTTCTTC.